Below, 31 T cell receptor beta chains from the same sample are listed, as sequenced in a study of T cells expressing NK-cell markers. TCRdb reprocessed the 5' RACE reads and stores each CDR3 protein as one record, lacking DNA. This repertoire includes some 440,000 distinct CDR3 sequences. Sequencing was done on a sample of blood T cells: a sorted CD56 or NKG2C T cell subset, CD4+ or CD8+ T cells, or bulk PBMC T cells (not recorded which). These receptors came from a woman aged 50 to 65 in good health.

The rearrangement links TRBV12-3 or TRBV12-4 to TRBJ2-3. The length of the CDR3 is 13 residues. The CDR3: CASSSTSSDTQYF.

The J gene is TRBJ2-3, the V gene TRBV4-1; the D call of TRBD2 rests on TCRdb alone, since no DNA is present to check it. The CDR3 covers 16 residues. The germline CDR1 and CDR2 sequences are MGHRA and YSYEKL. CDR3 residues: CASSQDSAWRGDTQYF.

This rearrangement joins TRBV27 to TRBJ2-2; TCRdb calls TRBD2, which cannot be checked without DNA. The CDR3 is 14 residues long. From germline, CDR1 is MNHEY and CDR2 SMNVEV (reference sequence). The CDR3 sequence is CASRIGLAAGELFF.

The V and J genes are TRBV6-2 or TRBV6-3 and TRBJ2-7; TCRdb returns TRBD2, unconfirmable since there is no DNA. This CDR3 region has 15 residues. Germline CDR1 is MNHEY and CDR2 is SVGEGT. The CDR3 sequence: CASSLGTSGAYEQYF.

This chain links TRBV24-1 with TRBJ2-5; as DNA is missing, the TRBD2 call by TCRdb cannot be tested. Germline V lookup: CDR1 KGHDR, CDR2 SFDVKD. There are 16 residues in the CDR3. The CDR3 loop reads CATSDPRGGIQETQYF.

The V call is TRBV4-1, the J call TRBJ2-3; TCRdb's D call, TRBD2, is unchecked because there is no DNA. CDR1 MGHRA and CDR2 YSYEKL come from the germline V gene. The CDR3 length is 18 residues. This CDR3 is CASSQEAPSGSHTDTQYF.

This sequence joins TRBV29-1 and TRBJ2-1; checking the TCRdb D call of TRBD2 is not possible without DNA. The CDR3 runs 15 residues. Germline V gene sequence: CDR1 SQVTM, CDR2 ANQGSEA. CDR3: CSLSTGGPSYNEQFF.

The chain uses TRBV6-2 or TRBV6-3 and TRBJ2-1. Germline values: CDR1 MNHEY, CDR2 SVGEGT. The CDR3 is made up of 12 amino acids. The CDR3 loop is CASSVDHDEQFF.

The chain couples TRBV12-3 or TRBV12-4 to TRBJ2-5. The CDR3 length is 16 residues. The CDR3 sequence is CASSLSGGGYQETQYF.

This chain connects TRBV3-1 to TRBJ2-3; TCRdb selects TRBD2, and the lack of DNA leaves this call unchecked. Germline V gives CDR1 LGHDT, CDR2 YNNKEL (reference sequence). The CDR3 runs 16 residues. The CDR3: CASSLLAGGRTYTQYF.

CDR3 sequence: CSARDYGVGRTSTDTQYF. This chain connects TRBV20-1 to TRBJ2-3. CDR3 length: 18 residues. Per the germline V gene, CDR1 is DFQATT and CDR2 is SNEGSKA (reference sequence).

This rearrangement joins TRBV3-1 to TRBJ1-4. The CDR3 contains 15 residues. In germline, CDR1 is LGHDT, CDR2 YNNKEL (reference sequence). The CDR3: CASSQDLNPNEKLFF. The full variable domain, its missing parts supplied by reference TRBV3-1 and TRBJ1-4, is DTAVSQTPKYLVTQMGNDKSIKCEQNLGHDTMYWYKQDSKKFLKIMFSYNNKELIINETVPNRFSPKSPDKAHLNLHINSLELGDSAVYFCASSQDLNPNEKLFFGSGTQLSVL.

J is TRBJ1-2 and V is TRBV27; the D call from TCRdb, TRBD1, cannot be confirmed without DNA. Looked up from germline, CDR1 is MNHEY and CDR2 is SMNVEV (reference sequence). The CDR3 has 14 residues. CDR3 sequence: CASSRGARGYGYTF.

V usage is TRBV27 and J usage is TRBJ2-2; TCRdb reports TRBD1, a call that lacks DNA to check it against. Germline V lookup: CDR1 MNHEY, CDR2 SMNVEV (reference sequence). This CDR3 is built from 15 residues. CDR3 loop: CASSLYRGPTGELFF.

The chain carries TRBV12-3 or TRBV12-4 and TRBJ2-7; without DNA, the TCRdb call of TRBD2 cannot be checked. This CDR3 comprises 15 residues. Here the CDR3 reads CASSRILAAVYEQYF.

The chain uses TRBV3-1 and TRBJ2-1. Germline CDR1 reads LGHDT; CDR2 reads YNNKEL (reference sequence). CDR3 length: 16 amino acids. The CDR3 loop reads CASSQVRYPSYNEQFF.

This chain connects TRBV11-1 to TRBJ2-2; the TCRdb D gene call, TRBD1, has no DNA to confirm it. This CDR3 is built from 13 residues. The germline CDR1 and CDR2 sequences are SGHAT and FQDESV (reference sequence). The CDR3 loop reads CASTDSYTGELFF.

The rearrangement joins TRBV15 to TRBJ2-1. Germline CDR1 is LNHNV and CDR2 is YYDKDF (reference sequence). This CDR3 comprises 11 residues. The CDR3: CATQRDNEQFF. Full variable domain (remainder filled in from reference TRBV15 and TRBJ2-1): DAMVIQNPRYQVTQFGKPVTLSCSQTLNHNVMYWYQQKSSQAPKLLFHYYDKDFNNEADTPDNFQSRRPNTSFCFLDIRSPGLGDTAMYLCATQRDNEQFFGPGTRLTVL.

The rearrangement uses TRBV29-1 and TRBJ2-1. This CDR3 spans 15 amino acids. Germline CDR1 and CDR2: SQVTM and ANQGSEA. The CDR3 is CSVGSGLNSYNEQFF.

V gene TRBV6-1 combines with J gene TRBJ1-5; lacking DNA, the TRBD1 call made by TCRdb goes unchecked. This CDR3 is 15 amino acids long. Looked up from germline, CDR1 is MNHNS and CDR2 is SASEGT. The CDR3 sequence is CASSLGQGVRQPQHF.

The rearrangement links TRBV11-2 to TRBJ2-5; TCRdb's D gene call, TRBD1, goes unchecked for lack of DNA. Germline CDR1 reads SGHAT; CDR2 reads FQNNGV. This CDR3 is built from 13 residues. This CDR3 reads CASSLSGAETQYF. The full variable domain, rest sourced from reference TRBV11-2 and TRBJ2-5, is EAGVAQSPRYKIIEKRQSVAFWCNPISGHATLYWYQQILGQGPKLLIQFQNNGVVDDSQLPKDRFSAERLKGVDSTLKIQPAKLEDSAVYLCASSLSGAETQYFGPGTRLLVL.

The chain recombines TRBV3-1 with TRBJ2-3; TCRdb reports TRBD2, a call that lacks DNA to check it against. The germline gives CDR1 LGHDT, CDR2 YNNKEL (reference sequence). This CDR3 is 17 amino acids long. Here the CDR3 reads CASSQLGGGRATDTQYF.

J is TRBJ2-4 and V is TRBV6-2 or TRBV6-3; TCRdb gives TRBD1 as the D gene, but with no DNA this cannot be confirmed. Germline V CDR1 and CDR2: MNHEY, SVGEGT. The CDR3 consists of 17 residues. This chain's CDR3 is CASSARTGPGAKNIQYF.

The CDR3 reads CSARVAPEQYF. The V call is TRBV20-1, the J call TRBJ2-7; TCRdb's D gene call, TRBD1, goes unchecked for lack of DNA. This CDR3 is built from 11 residues. CDR1 and CDR2 from the germline V gene are DFQATT and SNEGSKA (reference sequence).

The chain carries TRBV12-3 or TRBV12-4 and TRBJ2-1. The CDR3 has 13 amino acids. The CDR3 sequence is CASNRLTANEQFF.

The V gene is TRBV10-2, the J gene TRBJ2-1; as DNA is missing, the TRBD2 call by TCRdb cannot be tested. Germline loops: CDR1 WSHSY, CDR2 SAAADI. CDR3 size: 15 residues. CDR3 region: CARPPGLADYNEQFF.

This rearrangement joins TRBV9 to TRBJ2-7; TCRdb's D call of TRBD2 is untestable without DNA. Germline CDR1 and CDR2: SGDLS and YYNGEE. CDR3 length equals 15 residues. CDR3: CASSVGGTYSYEQYF. Based on the CDR3 plus reference TRBV9 and TRBJ2-7, the full variable domain is DSGVTQTPKHLITATGQRVTLRCSPRSGDLSVYWYQQSLDQGLQFLIQYYNGEERAKGNILERFSAQQFPDLHSELNLSSLELGDSALYFCASSVGGTYSYEQYFGPGTRLTVT.

The chain couples TRBV5-1 to TRBJ2-1; the D call of TRBD1 rests on TCRdb alone, since no DNA is present to check it. Germline V CDR1 and CDR2: SGHRS, YFSETQ. The CDR3 consists of 16 residues. The CDR3 here is CASSPPVAGALNEQFF.

The chain couples TRBV18 to TRBJ1-1; TCRdb returns TRBD1, unconfirmable since there is no DNA. Germline assignment: CDR1 KGHSH and CDR2 LQKENI. CDR3 length: 16 amino acids. CDR3 sequence reads: CASSPTPQGEVTEAFF.

The chain recombines TRBV6-1 with TRBJ2-7. This CDR3 is 14 amino acids long. Per the germline V gene, CDR1 is MNHNS and CDR2 is SASEGT. The CDR3 here is CASSSFGVSYEQYF.

V gene TRBV30 combines with J gene TRBJ2-2. Germline V lookup: CDR1 GTSNPN, CDR2 SVGIG (reference sequence). The CDR3 is 14 amino acids. CDR3 residues: CAWSALPNTGELFF.